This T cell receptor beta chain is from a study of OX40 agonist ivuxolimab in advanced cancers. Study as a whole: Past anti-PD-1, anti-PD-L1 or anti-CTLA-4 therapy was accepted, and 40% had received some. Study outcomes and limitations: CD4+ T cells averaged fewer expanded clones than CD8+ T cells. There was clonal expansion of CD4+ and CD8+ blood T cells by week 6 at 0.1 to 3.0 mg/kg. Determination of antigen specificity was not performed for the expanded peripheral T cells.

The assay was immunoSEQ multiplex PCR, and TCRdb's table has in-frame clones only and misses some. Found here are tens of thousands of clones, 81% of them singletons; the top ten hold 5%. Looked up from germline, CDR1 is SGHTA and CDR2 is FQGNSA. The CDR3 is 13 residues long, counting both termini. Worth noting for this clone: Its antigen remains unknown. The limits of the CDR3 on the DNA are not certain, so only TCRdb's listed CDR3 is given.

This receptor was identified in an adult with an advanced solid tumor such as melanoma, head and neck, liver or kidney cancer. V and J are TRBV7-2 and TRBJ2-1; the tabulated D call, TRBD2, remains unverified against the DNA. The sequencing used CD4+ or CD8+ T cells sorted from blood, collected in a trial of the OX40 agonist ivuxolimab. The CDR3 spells CASKVAGGIEEFF.